This TCR beta chain comes out of a study of blood T cell repertoires in COVID-19. Original processing methods: Reference gene primer amplification yielded estimated nucleated cell counts. Assay: immunoSEQ multiplex PCR; the TCRdb copy retains only in-frame clones and omits some. Clonal size and the V and J genes are those of that table, whereas D and trimming came from the DNA. The repertoire holds approximately 310,000 clones, with 85% as singletons. The germline CDR1 and CDR2 sequences are SGHVS and FNYEAQ. With 1 base clipped from V and 15 bases from J, the junction kept 15 bases outside the gene matches. The CDR3 has 16 amino acids. The count of this clone is one. Grouping used clinical history reported by participants in a survey and questionnaire.

This TCR was recovered from a woman aged 25 to 39 who had been exposed to COVID-19. The sequenced material came from PBMCs or T cells enriched from blood (not recorded which). The chain recombines TRBV7-6 with TRBJ2-2; TRBD2 matches at 9 bases. DNA for the CDR3: TGTGCCAGCAGCTTAGAACGTAGCGGGAGAACCGGGGATTTGTTTTTT. Translating gives CASSLERSGRTGDLFF.